The T cell receptor beta chain described here comes from a study of blood T cell repertoires in COVID-19 (dated by TCRdb to about 2020). Regarding the complete study: Samples covering the acute and convalescent phases of COVID-19 were provided by collaborators in the United States, Italy and Spain. Where HLA class I and class II types were available, the types were taken from metadata supplied by the sample provider, not from assay-based typing. Nearly every sample came with metadata listing a de-identified subject ID, COVID-19 status, age in years and sex. The material from the prospective study consisted of cDNA or gDNA derived from T cells, B-cell-depleted T cells, or PBMCs. The dataset comprised deeply sampled blood TCRbeta repertoires from subjects exposed to, actively infected with, or recovered from COVID-19. A freely available public database, intended as a resource for researchers studying the immune response to SARS-CoV-2, is where the repertoires were released. The samples were drawn from the first 160 participants of the ongoing ImmuneRACE study and from 950 to 1,500 subjects provided by 6 global collaborators. Study-wide findings and limitations: The amount of clinical and demographic metadata varied by source and participant and was provided uncurated.

In Seattle, one collaborating source enrolled patients while the infection was active and tracked those patients longitudinally over the course of disease. Collaborating institutions collected whole blood in K2EDTA tubes following their own protocols. For TCRbeta analysis, collaborator samples were shipped as frozen whole blood, as isolated PBMCs, or as DNA extracted from either sample type. TCRbeta CDR3 regions were amplified from genomic DNA using the immunoSEQ Assay, a bias-controlled multiplex PCR. On the study's bioinformatics: Nucleated cell counts per sample were estimated from amplification of reference gene primers within the assay. Sequence reads were collapsed and filtered to measure the absolute abundance of every unique TCRbeta CDR3 rearrangement. Productive Simpson clonality was computed per sample as the square root of Simpson's diversity index over productive rearrangements. The immuneACCESS repertoire file appears here via TCRdb, limited to in-frame rearrangements. These files lack a portion of the clones; in checked studies, under half of the deficit traces to unresolved V genes, and the cause of the others is not known. The DNA gave D and trimming, while V, J and clone size come from that table. Within this sample are roughly 250,000 clones, with 86% of them counted one time only. Roughly 12% of the sample belongs to the ten largest clones.

The CDR3 has 16 amino acids, counting the end cysteine and phenylalanine. Of the read, only the CDR3 DNA is kept; its 48 bases are in frame from base 1. The V end loses 0 bases and the J end loses 3 bases, and a stretch of 14 bases separates them. The germline V gene supplies CDR1 SGHDN and CDR2 FVKESK. On this clone: The clone's antigen remains unknown. Within one base of it there is no much larger clone, and no base qualities were kept.

The origin of this receptor is a woman in her 30s with COVID-19, enrolled during active disease. This receptor chain uses TRBV14 and TRBJ1-1; perhaps TRBD1 is the D gene, with 5 bases matching. Sample: peripheral blood. The DNA sequence is as follows: TGTGCCAGCAGCCAAGACAGGTGGGGGGGGGACACTGAAGCTTTCTTT. The encoded protein is CASSQDRWGGDTEAFF.